These 32 T cell receptor beta chains came from one sample sequenced in a study of T cell responses to AZD1222 COVID-19 vaccine. Some clones are missing from TCRdb's copy, which holds only in-frame ones; the method was immunoSEQ multiplex PCR. The sample has about 170,000 clones; roughly 92% are singletons. Specimen: peripheral blood, collected on day 0 of AZD1222 vaccination. These receptors were taken from an adult in good health.

The chain has TRBV19 and TRBJ1-6; unclear D gene. V lost 5 bases, J lost 5 bases, and 19 bases lay in between. CDR1 LNHDA and CDR2 SQIVND come from the germline V gene (reference sequence). The CDR3 runs 17 residues. The CDR3 loop is CASSPDRRITNNSPLHF. CDR3 in DNA: TGTGCCAGTAGTCCTGACCGCCGGATAACCAATAATTCACCCCTCCACTTT.

The chain couples TRBV5-1 to TRBJ2-1, with D possibly TRBD2 on 5 matching bases. CDR3 length: 15 amino acids. Looked up from germline, CDR1 is SGHRS and CDR2 is YFSETQ. Trimming removed 2 bases at V and 2 bases at J, with 11 bases between. Here the CDR3 reads CASSFSDQPYNEQFF. Here the CDR3 DNA reads TGCGCCAGCAGCTTTAGCGACCAACCCTACAATGAGCAGTTCTTC. Full variable domain (missing parts from reference TRBV5-1 and TRBJ2-1): KAGVTQTPRYLIKTRGQQVTLSCSPISGHRSVSWYQQTPGQGLQFLFEYFSETQRNKGNFPGRFSGRQFSNSRSEMNVSTLELGDSALYLCASSFSDQPYNEQFFGPGTRLTVL.

The chain links TRBV7-9 to TRBJ2-3, with TRBD2 as a possible D gene (6 bases). Looked up from germline, CDR1 is SEHNR and CDR2 is FQNEAQ (reference sequence). V lost 5 bases, J lost 1 base, and 10 bases lay in between. This CDR3 comprises 14 residues. CDR3 DNA sequence: TGTGCCAGCAGCCGGGACTCTGGCACAGATACGCAGTATTTT. Protein: CASSRDSGTDTQYF. Full variable domain (remainder filled in from reference TRBV7-9 and TRBJ2-3): DTGVSQNPRHKITKRGQNVTFRCDPISEHNRLYWYRQTLGQGPEFLTYFQNEAQLEKSRLLSDRFSAERPKGSFSTLEIQRTEQGDSAMYLCASSRDSGTDTQYFGPGTRLTVL.

CDR3 DNA: TGTGCCAGCAGTTTCTCGGGGACAGGGGGGTACGAGCAGTACTTC. Protein product: CASSFSGTGGYEQYF. The chain has TRBV27 and TRBJ2-7; TRBD1 agrees at 11 bases. The length of the CDR3 is 15 residues. After removal of 3 bases from V and 4 bases from J, the junction contained 5 bases not matched to a gene. Germline CDR1 is MNHEY and CDR2 is SMNVEV (reference sequence).

The chain links TRBV2 to TRBJ2-5; D is perhaps TRBD1 or TRBD2 (5 bases each). There are 16 residues in the CDR3. Germline-derived CDR1 and CDR2 are SNHLY and FYNNEI. Trimming took off 3 bases at V and 5 bases at J, with 19 bases between the two ends. The CDR3 spells CASSEGTAPLWETQYF. The CDR3 DNA sequence: TGTGCCAGCAGTGAGGGGACGGCACCGCTGTGGGAGACCCAGTACTTC.

The rearrangement links TRBV2 to TRBJ1-4; a weak D match, TRBD1 (6 bases). Trimming shortened V by 6 bases and J by 6 bases, and 11 bases separated the two germline ends. This CDR3 is built from 13 residues. Germline V gene sequence: CDR1 SNHLY, CDR2 FYNNEI. CDR3 residues: CASSIHRDEKLFF. CDR3 DNA: TGTGCCAGCAGCATACACAGGGATGAAAAACTGTTTTTT.

This rearrangement joins TRBV3-1 (or the pseudogene TRBV3-2) to TRBJ2-4; no definite D call. This CDR3 contains 12 residues. The germline V and J ends were trimmed by 3 bases and 14 bases, with 14 bases remaining between them. CDR1 and CDR2 (germline): LGHDT, YNNKEL (reference sequence). This CDR3 is CASSHGPEEEYF. As DNA, the CDR3 is TGTGCCAGCAGCCACGGACCAGAAGAAGAGTACTTC.

This sequence joins TRBV4-3 and TRBJ2-1; 10 nucleotides line up with TRBD2. The V gene's germline CDR1 is LGHNA and CDR2 YSLEER. V trimming: 1 base; J trimming: 3 bases; junction bases outside the gene matches: 0. The CDR3 length is 15 residues. CDR3 sequence (DNA): TGCGCCAGCAGCCAAGGACTAGCGGGCTACAATGAGCAGTTCTTC. Protein sequence: CASSQGLAGYNEQFF.

The CDR3 here is CASSLNWNQPQHF. The CDR3 nucleotides are TGTGCCAGCAGCTTGAACTGGAATCAGCCCCAGCATTTT. V usage is TRBV7-9 and J usage is TRBJ1-5, with unresolved D. Trimming pared 3 bases from V and 4 bases from J, leaving 7 bases between. Germline-derived CDR1 and CDR2 are SEHNR and FQNEAQ (reference sequence). This CDR3 has 13 residues.

The chain has TRBV20-1 and TRBJ1-1; D unresolved. The CDR3 has 11 amino acids. In germline, CDR1 is DFQATT, CDR2 SNEGSKA (reference sequence). V dropped 3 bases and J dropped 1 base, with 3 bases sitting between them. The CDR3 DNA follows: TGCAGTGCTAGCGAGAACACTGAAGCTTTCTTT. Encoded protein: CSASENTEAFF.

This rearrangement joins TRBV13 to TRBJ1-2; D ambiguous. Trimming left V 0 bases short and J 5 bases short, with 7 bases between. Germline V gene data show CDR1 as PRHDT and CDR2 as FYEKMQ (reference sequence). This CDR3 region has 13 residues. The CDR3 is CASSLGHTYGYTF. The CDR3 nucleotides are TGTGCCAGCAGCTTAGGACATACTTATGGCTACACCTTC.

This chain joins TRBV24-1 and TRBJ2-3; a weak D match, TRBD2 (6 bases). V lost 4 bases to trimming and J lost 6 bases, with 13 bases between them. The CDR3 sequence is 14 residues long. In germline, CDR1 is KGHDR, CDR2 SFDVKD. Here the CDR3 reads CATSDPGLQDTQYF. CDR3 DNA: TGTGCCACCAGTGACCCCGGACTACAGGATACGCAGTATTTT.

This chain connects TRBV10-3 to TRBJ2-7, with 9 bases matching TRBD1. This CDR3 comprises 16 residues. CDR1 and CDR2 from the germline V gene are ENHRY and SYGVKD. V trimming: 2 bases; J trimming: 1 base; junction bases outside the gene matches: 6. CDR3 sequence: CAISETPGTGSYEQYF. The CDR3 nucleotides read TGTGCCATCAGTGAGACCCCAGGGACAGGGTCCTACGAGCAGTACTTC.

This chain uses TRBV5-1 with TRBJ1-3, with D uncertain. CDR3 size: 15 residues. The germline CDR1 and CDR2 sequences are SGHRS and YFSETQ. V was trimmed by 3 bases and J by 0 bases, leaving 10 bases between them. CDR3 in amino acids: CASSSSPLSGNTIYF. CDR3 sequence (DNA): TGCGCCAGCAGCTCGAGTCCTCTCTCTGGAAACACCATATATTTT.

The rearrangement joins TRBV20-1 to TRBJ2-7; 12 nucleotides agree with TRBD1. CDR3 length: 15 amino acids. Looked up from germline, CDR1 is DFQATT and CDR2 is SNEGSKA (reference sequence). Trimming removed 3 bases from V and 5 bases from J; junction bases left unmatched: 8. CDR3 coding DNA: TGCAGTGCTAGTCCCGGGACAGGGGGCGAGAACGAGCAGTACTTC. Residues: CSASPGTGGENEQYF.

The genes are TRBV5-6 and TRBJ2-1; D possibly matches TRBD1 or TRBD2 (6 bases each). This CDR3 comprises 15 residues. Germline CDR1 SGHDT, CDR2 YYEEEE. The V gene lost 2 bases and the J gene lost 7 bases, with 16 bases spanning the gap. CDR3 DNA: TGTGCCAGCAGCTTAGGTCCGGGGGCAGGTAATGAGCAGTTCTTC. This encodes CASSLGPGAGNEQFF.

The V and J genes are TRBV4-1 and TRBJ2-3, with D tentatively TRBD1 or TRBD2 (5 bases each). Germline values: CDR1 MGHRA, CDR2 YSYEKL. The CDR3 consists of 15 residues. Trimming took off 8 bases at V and 2 bases at J, with 17 bases between the two ends. The CDR3 DNA sequence: TGCGCCAGCGGGCCAATGGGGGAAAACACAGATACGCAGTATTTT. Translated: CASGPMGENTDTQYF.

This clone was counted a single time. The chain is built from TRBV20-1 and TRBJ2-7, with D hard to call. The CDR3 spans 11 residues. CDR1 is DFQATT, CDR2 SNEGSKA, per germline (reference sequence). Between the trimmed V and J ends, which lost 5 bases and 3 bases, there was a span of 8 bases. The CDR3 coding sequence is TGCAGTGCTTTAGAGTTCTACGAGCAGTACTTC. Translation gives CSALEFYEQYF.

This chain links TRBV20-1 with TRBJ1-1; no reliable D call. V was clipped by 3 bases and J by 1 base, with 3 bases between them. CDR3 size: 11 residues. Germline V gene data show CDR1 as DFQATT and CDR2 as SNEGSKA (reference sequence). DNA for the CDR3: TGCAGTGCTAGTCAGAACACTGAAGCTTTCTTT. It codes for CSASQNTEAFF.

The count of this clone is one. This rearrangement joins TRBV7-2 to TRBJ2-2; tentatively, D is TRBD2 (6 bases). The germline gives CDR1 SGHTA, CDR2 FQGNSA. V was clipped by 5 bases and J by 0 bases, with 16 bases between them. CDR3 length: 17 amino acids. The CDR3 here is CASSKQPRRANTGELFF. In nucleotides, the CDR3 is TGTGCCAGCAGCAAACAACCGCGGAGGGCGAACACCGGGGAGCTGTTTTTT.

The V call is TRBV6-5, the J call TRBJ2-2; 7 bases are a match to TRBD1. There are 15 residues in the CDR3. The V gene's germline CDR1 is MNHEY and CDR2 SVGAGI. The V segment lost 6 bases and the J segment 0 bases; nucleotides outside the gene matches: 4. DNA for the CDR3: TGTGCCAGCAGGCCCGACAGGGCGAACACCGGGGAGCTGTTTTTT. This translates into CASRPDRANTGELFF.

The chain couples TRBV11-2 to TRBJ1-3, with D maybe TRBD1 (5 bases). Trimming took off 5 bases at V and 2 bases at J, with 13 bases between the two ends. The CDR3 runs 15 residues. Germline loops: CDR1 SGHAT, CDR2 FQNNGV. As DNA, the CDR3 is TGTGCCAGCAGCCCAATCCGGGGGACTGGAAACACCATATATTTT. Translating gives CASSPIRGTGNTIYF.

This clone was observed a few times. The chain's CDR3 is CASQNRAQVSGNTIYF. The CDR3 DNA is TGTGCCAGCCAAAACCGAGCTCAAGTCTCTGGAAACACCATATATTTT. The chain links TRBV27 to TRBJ1-3, with no clear D. Germline V CDR1 and CDR2: MNHEY, SMNVEV (reference sequence). V was trimmed by 8 bases and J by 0 bases, leaving 17 bases between them. The CDR3 totals 16 residues.

This clone is a singleton in its sample. The rearrangement links TRBV27 to TRBJ1-1; D uncertain. Trimming took off 2 bases at V and 1 base at J, with 11 bases between the two ends. The germline V gene has CDR1 MNHEY and CDR2 SMNVEV (reference sequence). This CDR3 region has 15 residues. The CDR3 DNA reads TGTGCCAGCAGTTTACTGGGGAGTTCGAACACTGAAGCTTTCTTT. Protein sequence: CASSLLGSSNTEAFF.

J is TRBJ1-4 and V is TRBV11-2; D is ambiguous. Per the germline V gene, CDR1 is SGHAT and CDR2 is FQNNGV. Trimming pared 6 bases from V and 7 bases from J, leaving 15 bases between. The CDR3 is made up of 14 amino acids. CDR3 sequence: CASRIQSRGEKLFF. DNA for the CDR3: TGTGCCAGCAGGATTCAGTCCCGCGGTGAAAAACTGTTTTTT. Full variable domain (remainder filled in from reference TRBV11-2 and TRBJ1-4): EAGVAQSPRYKIIEKRQSVAFWCNPISGHATLYWYQQILGQGPKLLIQFQNNGVVDDSQLPKDRFSAERLKGVDSTLKIQPAKLEDSAVYLCASRIQSRGEKLFFGSGTQLSVL.

The chain employs TRBV18 and TRBJ1-2; 11 bases agree with TRBD1. The CDR3 has 15 amino acids. Germline-derived CDR1 and CDR2 are KGHSH and LQKENI. Trimming at V came to 3 bases and at J to 7 bases, leaving 7 bases not matched to a gene. CDR3 in amino acids: CASSPRTGGDGGYTF. In DNA form, the CDR3 reads TGTGCCAGCTCACCTAGGACAGGGGGCGATGGTGGCTACACCTTC.

The chain combines TRBV6-5 with TRBJ2-1; 8 bases are a match to TRBD2. The V gene's germline CDR1 is MNHEY and CDR2 SVGAGI. The length of the CDR3 is 15 residues. J gave up 0 bases and V 8 bases, and 6 bases lay outside the gene matches. The DNA for the CDR3 is TGTGCCAGCGGCCGCGGGGGGAGCTCCTACAATGAGCAGTTCTTC. This sequence encodes CASGRGGSSYNEQFF.

The chain employs TRBV18 and TRBJ2-7; 8 nucleotides match TRBD2. Germline assignment: CDR1 KGHSH and CDR2 LQKENI. V was clipped by 4 bases and J by 2 bases; unmatched bases: 7. The CDR3 totals 15 residues. This CDR3 is CASSLLTSDTYEQYF. In DNA form, the CDR3 reads TGTGCCAGCTCACTACTGACTAGCGATACCTACGAGCAGTACTTC. The complete variable domain, with remaining parts taken from reference TRBV18 and TRBJ2-7, reads NAGVMQNPRHLVRRRGQEARLRCSPMKGHSHVYWYRQLPEEGLKFMVYLQKENIIDESGMPKERFSAEFPKEGPSILRIQQVVRGDSAAYFCASSLLTSDTYEQYFGPGTRLTVT.

This clone was observed a single time. The chain employs TRBV11-2 and TRBJ2-7, with 7 nucleotides matching TRBD2. V shed 3 bases and J 3 bases; nucleotides not matched to a gene: 2. CDR3 length equals 13 residues. CDR1 and CDR2 from the germline V gene are SGHAT and FQNNGV. CDR3 residues: CASSLGGVYEQYF. In DNA, the CDR3 is TGTGCCAGCAGCTTGGGGGGGGTCTACGAGCAGTACTTC.

The CDR3 sequence is CASSLQPMNTEAFF. The CDR3 DNA reads as TGCGCCAGCAGCCTACAGCCTATGAACACTGAAGCTTTCTTT. The chain recombines TRBV5-1 with TRBJ1-1, with D uncertain. This CDR3 spans 14 amino acids. V was clipped by 4 bases and J by 0 bases, with 10 bases between them. CDR1 and CDR2 from the germline V gene are SGHRS and YFSETQ.

This chain links TRBV14 with TRBJ1-2, with D possibly being TRBD1 (5 bases). The CDR3 is made up of 16 amino acids. From germline, CDR1 is SGHDN and CDR2 FVKESK. V was clipped by 4 bases and J by 0 bases, with 15 bases between them. CDR3 sequence reads: CASSPTRDPPNYGYTF. In nucleotides, the CDR3 is TGTGCCAGCAGCCCGACCCGGGACCCCCCTAACTATGGCTACACCTTC.

V usage is TRBV30 and J usage is TRBJ2-3; TRBD2 matches 8 bases. Germline V gives CDR1 GTSNPN, CDR2 SVGIG (reference sequence). The CDR3 length is 15 residues. V shed 0 bases and J 3 bases; nucleotides not matched to a gene: 5. CDR3 DNA: TGTGCCTGGAGTGTATTTGCGGGGGGTACAGATACGCAGTATTTT. The encoded protein is CAWSVFAGGTDTQYF.